What follows are 15 T cell receptor beta chains derived from one specimen sequenced in a study of T cells after yellow fever vaccination (dated by TCRdb to the late 2010s). The treatment or condition label for this specimen denotes: live attenuated yellow fever vaccine strain. The library was obtained by 5' RACE. Sequencing relied on an Illumina HiSeq 2500. TCRdb redid the processing of the public reads, applying fastp at Q25 and MiXCR, and retained in-frame beta chains. Rows are unified per CDR3 protein, each entry keeping the most common DNA and genes. In this sample the table shows 360,000 or so distinct CDR3 sequences, around 10% of which occur a single time. The ten biggest clones cover roughly a sixth of the sample. The sequences come from PBMCs, collected on the day of the first yellow fever vaccination. These receptors were collected from a man aged 18-30 years who received the YFV17D yellow fever vaccine.

This clonotype occurred a few times. The chain has TRBV28 and TRBJ2-7; D tentatively fits TRBD1 or TRBD2 (7 bases each). The germline V gene has CDR1 MDHEN and CDR2 SYDVKM. Trimming removed 4 bases at V and 1 base at J, with 14 bases between. The CDR3 covers 15 residues. The CDR3 DNA sequence: TGTGCCAGCAGTTCGGGGGGACAGAGATCCTACGAGCAGTACGTC. Translation: CASSSGGQRSYEQYV.

V gene TRBV6-1 combines with J gene TRBJ1-4; tentatively, D is TRBD1 (5 bases). With 11 bases removed from V and 4 bases from J, the gap between germline ends came to 14 bases. CDR1 is MNHNS and CDR2 is SASEGT in the germline V gene. This CDR3 contains 13 residues. DNA for the CDR3: TGTGCCTCCCGGCAGAGGGGTAATGAAAAACTGTTTTTT. This gives the protein CASRQRGNEKLFF.

This chain uses TRBV4-2 with TRBJ2-1; TRBD2 matches 7 bases. With 4 bases clipped from V and 8 bases from J, the junction kept 5 bases outside the gene matches. The CDR3 sequence is 13 residues long. Per the germline V gene, CDR1 is LGHNA and CDR2 is YNFKEQ. The chain's CDR3 is CASSPGLVDEQFF. The CDR3 DNA reads as TGTGCCAGCAGCCCAGGACTAGTTGATGAGCAGTTCTTC.

This clonotype occurred a few times. V gene TRBV20-1 combines with J gene TRBJ2-7; no reliable D call. The ends were cut back, 3 bases at V and 0 bases at J, with 9 bases in the middle. Germline V gene sequence: CDR1 DFQATT, CDR2 SNEGSKA (reference sequence). The CDR3 runs 13 residues. The DNA for the CDR3 is TGCAGTGCTAGGAGGATCCGCTCCTACGAGCAGTACGTC. Protein product: CSARRIRSYEQYV.

This clonotype was counted a few times. V and J are TRBV5-1 and TRBJ2-5; 11 bases match TRBD2. This CDR3 comprises 17 residues. Germline V gives CDR1 SGHRS, CDR2 YFSETQ. V dropped 3 bases and J dropped 5; count of bases not matched to a gene: 12. CDR3 protein: CASSSRTSGGPGETQYF. CDR3 nucleotide sequence: TGCGCCAGCAGCTCGCGCACTAGCGGGGGCCCCGGGGAGACCCAGTACTTC. Combining the CDR3 with reference TRBV5-1 and TRBJ2-5 gives the whole variable domain KAGVTQTPRYLIKTRGQQVTLSCSPISGHRSVSWYQQTPGQGLQFLFEYFSETQRNKGNFPGRFSGRQFSNSRSEMNVSTLELGDSALYLCASSSRTSGGPGETQYFGPGTRLLVL.

This chain links TRBV28 with TRBJ2-1; D gene uncertain. Per the germline V gene, CDR1 is MDHEN and CDR2 is SYDVKM. Between the trimmed V and J ends, which lost 6 bases and 7 bases, there was a span of 16 bases. This CDR3 comprises 14 residues. The CDR3 coding sequence is TGTGCCAGCAGCCTCGCCTCATCGCGGAATGAGCAGTTCTTC. Translation gives CASSLASSRNEQFF.

This clonotype was recorded a few times. This chain links TRBV6-1 with TRBJ1-5; D is unresolved. This CDR3 has 15 residues. V was cut by 5 bases and J by 2 bases, with 13 bases left in between. Germline assignment: CDR1 MNHNS and CDR2 SASEGT. CDR3 DNA: TGTGCCAGCAGTAGACGGTTAGGCGGCAATCAGCCCCAGCATTTT. Translating gives CASSRRLGGNQPQHF.

This clonotype appeared a few times. Sequence at one end of the junction differs from germline and may be a read error. In DNA, the CDR3 is TGTGCTAGCAGCCCTGGACAGGGCAGGAGTGAGCAGTTCTTC. It yields the protein CASSPGQGRSEQFF. The chain couples TRBV7-7 to TRBJ2-1; 8 bases are shared with TRBD1. CDR3 length: 14 amino acids. CDR1 and CDR2 (germline): SSHAT, FNYEAQ (reference sequence).

This clonotype was recorded a few times. The chain has TRBV7-9 and TRBJ1-5; 11 bases line up with TRBD1. CDR1 is SEHNR, CDR2 FQNEAQ, per germline (reference sequence). This CDR3 region has 15 residues. J gave up 6 bases and V 3 bases, and 4 bases lay outside the gene matches. The CDR3 DNA sequence: TGTGCCAGCAGCTTCGGACAGGGGGCCGTTCAGCCCCAGCATTTT. This gives the protein CASSFGQGAVQPQHF.

The chain combines TRBV5-4 with TRBJ2-5, with D maybe TRBD2 (6 bases). CDR3 length: 15 amino acids. The V and J ends lost 2 bases and 2 bases respectively, with 13 bases between them. The V gene's germline CDR1 is SGHNT and CDR2 YYREEE (reference sequence). The CDR3 coding sequence is TGTGCCAGCAGCTTAGGAGGGACCCTGCAAGAGACCCAGTACTTC. It specifies CASSLGGTLQETQYF.

The genes are TRBV12-5 and TRBJ2-5; D not certain. The germline V gene encodes CDR1 LGHNT and CDR2 FRNRAP. Trimming pared 3 bases from V and 2 bases from J, leaving 1 base between. There are 11 residues in the CDR3. The CDR3 loop is CASGFQETQYF. CDR3 sequence (DNA): TGTGCTAGTGGTTTTCAAGAGACCCAGTACTTC.

This sequence joins TRBV18 and TRBJ1-1, with TRBD1 matching over 8 bases. V gave up 3 bases and J gave up 4 bases; unmatched junction bases: 7. The CDR3 sequence is 15 residues long. The germline V gene has CDR1 KGHSH and CDR2 LQKENI. The CDR3 here is CASSPKTGVGTEAFF. The CDR3 DNA reads TGTGCCAGCTCACCGAAGACAGGGGTTGGCACTGAAGCTTTCTTT.

The rearrangement links TRBV10-3 to TRBJ2-7, with a tentative D call TRBD1 (6 bases). The CDR3 spans 12 residues. From germline, CDR1 is ENHRY and CDR2 SYGVKD. V was shortened by 9 bases and J by 2 bases, with 11 bases between the two germline ends. The CDR3: CAIRQGPYEQYF. The DNA for the CDR3 is TGTGCCATACGTCAGGGGCCCTACGAGCAGTACTTC.

The chain employs TRBV6-2 or TRBV6-3 and TRBJ1-6; D perhaps matches TRBD1 (5 bases). The CDR3 is 14 residues long. Between the trimmed V and J ends, which lost 5 bases and 9 bases, there was a span of 14 bases. Germline CDR1 is MNHEY and CDR2 is SVGEGT. CDR3 region: CASSQQGRVSPLHF. The CDR3 bases are TGTGCCAGCAGTCAGCAGGGAAGGGTTTCACCCCTCCACTTT.

V usage is TRBV30 and J usage is TRBJ2-7; 10 bases align to TRBD1. V gave up 6 bases and J gave up 2 bases; unmatched junction bases: 1. Per germline, CDR1 GTSNPN and CDR2 SVGIG (reference sequence). This CDR3 spans 12 amino acids. CDR3 bases: TGTGCCTGCGGACAGGGGGCCTACGAGCAGTACTTC. Translated: CACGQGAYEQYF.